This T cell receptor (beta chain) is from a study of breast tumors, draining lymph nodes, adjacent tissues (dated by TCRdb to 2016 to 2018). The study in broad terms: The study compared TCR beta repertoires across tumor, adjacent nontumor tissue and axillary lymph nodes from breast cancer patients. The study aimed to assess the relationships and possible T-cell exchange between tumor, surrounding tissue and draining lymph node repertoires in human breast cancer.

TCRdb shows the sequencer as Illumina HiSeq 2000. TCR beta chain libraries were generated through multiplex PCR amplification. High-throughput sequencing was used to analyze the amplified TCR beta chain products. In-frame beta chains were kept once TCRdb had trimmed the public reads at Q25 with fastp and called clones with MiXCR. Rows with a matching CDR3 protein are joined into one entry that keeps the most common DNA and genes. This sample has about 14,000 distinct CDR3 sequences in its table, and 55% to 60% of those were observed once. The ten largest clones represent about 30% of the sample. The paper as a whole reports these results and caveats: Tumor T-cell repertoires showed less diversity than lymph node repertoires and more diversity than nontumor tissue repertoires, and tumor T-cell repertoires showed preferential V and J gene usage. The study presented the conclusion that tumor T cells originate in lymph nodes as consistent with a hypothesis, not as something directly demonstrated. Tumor and nontumor tissue repertoires were found to be significantly more similar in luminal-like than in basal-like breast cancer. A scenario in which most tumor T cells derive from the lymph node and then expand within tumor tissue was judged to be consistent with the data.

The germline V and J ends show losses of 4 bases and 4 bases respectively, and no gene match explains 2 bases of the junction. The germline V gene gives CDR1 as SGDLS and CDR2 as YYNGEE. The CDR3 is made up of 13 amino acids, end residues included. Only the CDR3 portion is preserved as DNA: 39 bases, with reading frame beginning at the first base. There are a few counts of this clonotype. Its antigen is currently not known. Here the CDR3 omits its conserved ending phenylalanine or tryptophan, so a read error is the likely source. Adjacent samples were composed of nontumor breast tissue surrounding the tumor.

This sequence uses TRBV9 and TRBJ2-1; 7 central nucleotides agree with TRBD1. The specimen was tumor-adjacent breast tissue. This TCR was recovered from a female donor with breast cancer. Some clones in this sample may be carry-over from other donors' samples. The CDR3 reads as follows: CASSTGQYNEQFS. Here is the DNA: TGTGCCAGCAGCACGGGACAGTACAATGAGCAGTTCTCC.